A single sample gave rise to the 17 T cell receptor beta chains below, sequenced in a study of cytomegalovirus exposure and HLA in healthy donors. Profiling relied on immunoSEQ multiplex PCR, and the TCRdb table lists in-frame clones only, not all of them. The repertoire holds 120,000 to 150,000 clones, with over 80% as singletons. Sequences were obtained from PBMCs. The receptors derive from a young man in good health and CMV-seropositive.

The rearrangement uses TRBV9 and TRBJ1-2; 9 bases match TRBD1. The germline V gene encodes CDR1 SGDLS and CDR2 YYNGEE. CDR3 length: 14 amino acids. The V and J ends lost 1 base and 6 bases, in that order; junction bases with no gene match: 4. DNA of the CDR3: TGTGCCAGCAGCGTAACGGGACAGGGTGATGGCTACACCTTC. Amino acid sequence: CASSVTGQGDGYTF.

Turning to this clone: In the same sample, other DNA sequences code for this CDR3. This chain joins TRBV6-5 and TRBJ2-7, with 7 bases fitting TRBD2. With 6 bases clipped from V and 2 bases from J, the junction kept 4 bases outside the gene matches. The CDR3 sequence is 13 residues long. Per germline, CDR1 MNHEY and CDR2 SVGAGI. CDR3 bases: TGTGCCAGCAGACCGGGGGGAACCTACGAGCAGTACTTC. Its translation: CASRPGGTYEQYF.

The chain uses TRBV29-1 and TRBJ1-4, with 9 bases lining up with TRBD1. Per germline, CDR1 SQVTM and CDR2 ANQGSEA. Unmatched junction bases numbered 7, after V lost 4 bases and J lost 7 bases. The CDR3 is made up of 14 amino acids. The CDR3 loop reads CSVARTGVGEKLFF. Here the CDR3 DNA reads TGCAGCGTTGCCCGGACAGGGGTGGGTGAAAAACTGTTTTTT.

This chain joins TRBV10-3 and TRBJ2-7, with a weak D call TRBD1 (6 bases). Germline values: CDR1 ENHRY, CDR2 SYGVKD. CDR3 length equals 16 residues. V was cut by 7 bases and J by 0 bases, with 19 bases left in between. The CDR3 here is CAITTVQGSSSYEQYF. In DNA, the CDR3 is TGTGCCATCACCACCGTACAGGGCTCAAGCTCCTACGAGCAGTACTTC.

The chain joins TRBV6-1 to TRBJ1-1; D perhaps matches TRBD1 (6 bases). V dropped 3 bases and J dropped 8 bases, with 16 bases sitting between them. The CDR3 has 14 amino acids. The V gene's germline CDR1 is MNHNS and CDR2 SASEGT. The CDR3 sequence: CASSEAGTKYEAFF. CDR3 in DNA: TGTGCCAGCAGTGAGGCCGGGACAAAGTACGAAGCTTTCTTT.

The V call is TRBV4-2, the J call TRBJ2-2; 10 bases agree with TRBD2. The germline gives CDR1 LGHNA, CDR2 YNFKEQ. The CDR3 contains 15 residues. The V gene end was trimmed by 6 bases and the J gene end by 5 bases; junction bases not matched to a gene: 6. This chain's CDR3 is CASRPTSGYTGELFF. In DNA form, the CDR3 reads TGTGCCAGCAGGCCGACTAGCGGGTATACCGGGGAGCTGTTTTTT.

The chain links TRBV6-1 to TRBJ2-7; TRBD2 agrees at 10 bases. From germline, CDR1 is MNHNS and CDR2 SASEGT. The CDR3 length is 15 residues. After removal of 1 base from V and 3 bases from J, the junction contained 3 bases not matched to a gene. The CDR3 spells CASSEDSGRIYEQYF. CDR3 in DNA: TGTGCCAGCAGTGAAGATAGCGGGAGGATCTACGAGCAGTACTTC.

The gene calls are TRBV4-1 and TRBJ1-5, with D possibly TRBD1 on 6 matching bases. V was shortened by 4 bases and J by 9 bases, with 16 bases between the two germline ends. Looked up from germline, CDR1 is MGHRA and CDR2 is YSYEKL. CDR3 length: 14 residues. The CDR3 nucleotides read TGCGCCAGCAGCCTTGGGGACACCGAGTGGCCCCAGCATTTT. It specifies CASSLGDTEWPQHF.

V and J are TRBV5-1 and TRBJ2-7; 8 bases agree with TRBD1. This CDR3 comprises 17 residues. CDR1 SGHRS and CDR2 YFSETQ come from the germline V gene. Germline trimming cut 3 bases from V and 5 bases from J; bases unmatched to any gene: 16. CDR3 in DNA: TGCGCCAGCAGCTCCGTAACAGGGGGTAAAGGGTTTGACGAGCAGTACTTC. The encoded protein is CASSSVTGGKGFDEQYF.

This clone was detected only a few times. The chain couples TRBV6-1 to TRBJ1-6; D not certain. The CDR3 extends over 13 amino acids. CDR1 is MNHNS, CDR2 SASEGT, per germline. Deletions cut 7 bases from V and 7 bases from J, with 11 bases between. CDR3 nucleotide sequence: TGTGCCAGCATAACCCTCAGGAATTCACCCCTCCACTTT. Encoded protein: CASITLRNSPLHF.

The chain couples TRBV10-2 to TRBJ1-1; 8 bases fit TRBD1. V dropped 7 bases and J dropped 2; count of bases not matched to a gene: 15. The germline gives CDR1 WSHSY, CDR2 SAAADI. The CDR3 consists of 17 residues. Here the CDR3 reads CASTDPQGVWINTEAFF. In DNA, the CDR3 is TGCGCCAGCACGGATCCACAGGGGGTATGGATCAACACTGAAGCTTTCTTT.

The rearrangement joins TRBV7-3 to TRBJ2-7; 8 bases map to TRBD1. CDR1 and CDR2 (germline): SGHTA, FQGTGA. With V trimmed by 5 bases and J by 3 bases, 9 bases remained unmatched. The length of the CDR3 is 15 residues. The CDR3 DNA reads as TGTGCCAGCAGCGTTTCCGGGACAGGTTTCTACGAGCAGTACTTC. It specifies CASSVSGTGFYEQYF.

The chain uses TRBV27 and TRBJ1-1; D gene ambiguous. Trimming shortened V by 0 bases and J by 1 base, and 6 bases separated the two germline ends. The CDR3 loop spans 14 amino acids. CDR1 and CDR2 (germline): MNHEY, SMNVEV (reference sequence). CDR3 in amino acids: CASSLSRSNTEAFF. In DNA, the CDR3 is TGTGCCAGCAGTTTATCGAGGTCGAACACTGAAGCTTTCTTT.

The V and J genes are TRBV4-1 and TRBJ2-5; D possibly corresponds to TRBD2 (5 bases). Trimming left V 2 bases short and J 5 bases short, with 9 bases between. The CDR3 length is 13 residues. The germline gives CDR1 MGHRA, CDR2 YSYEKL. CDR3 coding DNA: TGCGCCAGCAGCCAATGGAGAGGGGAGACCCAGTACTTC. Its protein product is CASSQWRGETQYF.

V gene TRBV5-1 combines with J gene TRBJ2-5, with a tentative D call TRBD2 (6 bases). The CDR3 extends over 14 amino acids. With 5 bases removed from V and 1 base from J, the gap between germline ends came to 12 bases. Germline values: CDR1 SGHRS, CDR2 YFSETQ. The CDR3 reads CASSRGGIQETQYF. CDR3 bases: TGCGCCAGCAGTCGTGGAGGGATCCAAGAGACCCAGTACTTC.

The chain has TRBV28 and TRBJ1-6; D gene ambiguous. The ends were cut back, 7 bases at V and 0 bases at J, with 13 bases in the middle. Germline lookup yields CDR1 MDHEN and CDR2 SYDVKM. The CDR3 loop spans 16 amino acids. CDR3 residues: CASTPSLSSYNSPLHF. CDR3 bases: TGTGCCAGCACTCCGTCCCTCAGCTCCTATAATTCACCCCTCCACTTT.

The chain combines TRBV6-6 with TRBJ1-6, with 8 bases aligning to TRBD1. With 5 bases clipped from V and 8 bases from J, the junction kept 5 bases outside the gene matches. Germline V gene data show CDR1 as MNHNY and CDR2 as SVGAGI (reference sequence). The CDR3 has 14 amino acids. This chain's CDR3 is CASSRQGTDSPLHF. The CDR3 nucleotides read TGTGCCAGCAGTCGACAGGGGACGGATTCACCCCTCCACTTT.